The next 27 T cell receptor beta chains were all read from a single sample in a study of early T cells in non-severe SARS-CoV-2 infection. One entry per CDR3 protein results from TCRdb running MiXCR on the 5' RACE reads. The sample includes more than 75,000 distinct CDR3 sequences, under 15% of them seen just once. Sequencing was performed on whole blood. The origin of the receptors is an adult who was a healthcare worker with PCR-confirmed SARS-CoV-2 infection or an uninfected control (not recorded which).

This clonotype occurred a few times. The V gene is TRBV29-1, the J gene TRBJ2-3; D call uncertain. V lost 2 bases and J lost 3, with 0 bases in between. Germline V gene sequence: CDR1 SQVTM, CDR2 ANQGSEA. This CDR3 is built from 10 residues. Here the CDR3 reads CSVETDTQYF. In DNA form, the CDR3 reads TGCAGCGTTGAAACAGATACGCAGTATTTT.

This clonotype was counted between two and nine times. This rearrangement joins TRBV7-2 to TRBJ2-7; 8 nucleotides align to TRBD2. CDR1 and CDR2 (germline): SGHTA, FQGNSA. CDR3 size: 15 residues. V was clipped by 1 base and J by 2 bases; unmatched bases: 4. For the CDR3, the DNA is TGTGCCAGCAGCTTAGAGCGGGGGCCCCCCTACGAGCAGTACTTC. Protein: CASSLERGPPYEQYF.

This clonotype appeared a few times. The chain carries TRBV6-5 and TRBJ1-5; 7 nucleotides match TRBD1. Germline V gives CDR1 MNHEY, CDR2 SVGAGI. V shed 10 bases, J shed 5 bases, and the junction held 5 bases outside the gene matches. CDR3 size: 12 residues. The CDR3 protein is CANPGGYQPQHF. DNA of the CDR3: TGTGCCAACCCAGGGGGGTATCAGCCCCAGCATTTT.

This clonotype was observed many times. The chain recombines TRBV6-1 with TRBJ1-1; 7 nucleotides agree with TRBD1. V lost 4 bases and J lost 5; bases outside the gene matches: 10. Germline V gene data show CDR1 as MNHNS and CDR2 as SASEGT. There are 15 residues in the CDR3. The CDR3, as DNA: TGTGCCAGCAGTGTAACCTCAGGGGGTCGGACTGAAGCTTTCTTT. Its protein product is CASSVTSGGRTEAFF.

This clonotype was counted ten times or more. This CDR3 reads CSAREPHGGRGPIYF. CDR3 DNA sequence: TGCAGTGCTAGAGAACCCCATGGGGGGCGCGGACCCATATATTTT. The chain carries TRBV20-1 and TRBJ1-3, with D perhaps TRBD1 (6 bases). Germline CDR1 DFQATT, CDR2 SNEGSKA (reference sequence). The CDR3 spans 15 residues. The V and J ends lost 0 bases and 11 bases respectively, with 20 bases between them.

This clonotype was counted between two and nine times. The chain joins TRBV14 to TRBJ2-7; 7 nucleotides align to TRBD1. CDR3 size: 16 residues. CDR1 and CDR2 (germline): SGHDN, FVKESK. The trim removed 2 bases at V and 4 bases at J, leaving 11 bases unmatched. The CDR3 nucleotides read TGTGCCAGCAGCCAATGGGACCTCCGACAGGGATACGAGCAGTACTTC. This codes for CASSQWDLRQGYEQYF.

The chain joins TRBV18 to TRBJ1-1, with D hard to call. Deletions cut 8 bases from V and 0 bases from J, with 7 bases between. Germline V gene lookup returns CDR1 KGHSH and CDR2 LQKENI. This CDR3 region has 12 residues. This chain's CDR3 is CASAELNTEAFF. For the CDR3, the DNA is TGTGCCAGCGCAGAGCTGAACACTGAAGCTTTCTTT.

In this sample, this clonotype turned up many times. The V call is TRBV11-2, the J call TRBJ1-4, with a weak D call TRBD1 (5 bases). The CDR3 length is 17 residues. V was clipped by 5 bases and J by 5 bases, with 21 bases between them. Looked up from germline, CDR1 is SGHAT and CDR2 is FQNNGV. The DNA of the CDR3 is TGTGCCAGCAGCCCCCAATCACCCCGGGACGTAAATGAAAAACTGTTTTTT. Translation: CASSPQSPRDVNEKLFF. The full variable domain, in which reference TRBV11-2 and TRBJ1-4 provide the parts outside the CDR3, is EAGVAQSPRYKIIEKRQSVAFWCNPISGHATLYWYQQILGQGPKLLIQFQNNGVVDDSQLPKDRFSAERLKGVDSTLKIQPAKLEDSAVYLCASSPQSPRDVNEKLFFGSGTQLSVL.

The chain links TRBV9 to TRBJ1-1, with D unresolved. The CDR3 is 16 residues long. Germline V gene data show CDR1 as SGDLS and CDR2 as YYNGEE. V lost 0 bases and J 0 bases, leaving 12 bases between the germline ends. The CDR3 sequence is CASSVGAATLNTEAFF. In nucleotides, the CDR3 is TGTGCCAGCAGCGTAGGGGCAGCCACCCTGAACACTGAAGCTTTCTTT.

In this sample, this clonotype turned up many times. The V and J genes are TRBV11-2 and TRBJ2-1; possibly TRBD2 for D (7 bases). The V end lost 5 bases, the J end lost 10 bases, and 27 bases lay between the germline ends. Germline assignment: CDR1 SGHAT and CDR2 FQNNGV. The CDR3 runs to 17 residues. CDR3: CASSQGEGDSGEEEQFF. The CDR3, as DNA: TGTGCCAGCAGCCAAGGGGAGGGGGACTCGGGCGAGGAAGAGCAGTTCTTC.

Many counts were recorded for this clonotype. The rearrangement uses TRBV6-5 and TRBJ1-2; unclear D gene. The V gene's germline CDR1 is MNHEY and CDR2 SVGAGI. Trimming left V 0 bases short and J 10 bases short, with 15 bases between. This CDR3 is 14 amino acids long. DNA of the CDR3: TGTGCCAGCAGTTACTCGAGACGAGTCTCCAACTACACCTTC. Protein: CASSYSRRVSNYTF.

The CDR3 sequence is CASSPGQPSTDTQYF. The CDR3 bases are TGCGCCAGCAGCCCGGGACAGCCAAGCACAGATACGCAGTATTTT. This chain uses TRBV5-1 with TRBJ2-3; 7 nucleotides agree with TRBD1. The CDR3 covers 15 residues. CDR1 is SGHRS and CDR2 is YFSETQ in the germline V gene. Trimming cost V 4 bases and J 0 bases; bases outside gene matches: 5.

This clonotype was seen a handful of times. The V gene is TRBV20-1, the J gene TRBJ1-1; no definite D call. V gave up 0 bases and J gave up 2 bases, with 10 bases separating them. This CDR3 contains 14 residues. Germline CDR1 is DFQATT and CDR2 is SNEGSKA (reference sequence). The CDR3, as DNA: TGCAGTGCTAGAGACAAGGACCTAAACACTGAAGCTTTCTTT. Protein: CSARDKDLNTEAFF.

This clonotype was seen many times. This sequence joins TRBV20-1 and TRBJ1-5; the D gene is possibly TRBD1 (5 bases). V was pared by 0 bases and J by 0 bases, with 15 bases between. Germline lookup yields CDR1 DFQATT and CDR2 SNEGSKA (reference sequence). The CDR3 covers 17 residues. Written as DNA, the CDR3 is TGCAGTGCTAGAGATACAGGAGGGCAGGGTAGCAATCAGCCCCAGCATTTT. Its translation is CSARDTGGQGSNQPQHF.

The V gene is TRBV2, the J gene TRBJ1-2; perhaps TRBD1 as D (5 bases). Trimming stripped 5 bases from V and 4 bases from J, with 17 bases between. Per the germline V gene, CDR1 is SNHLY and CDR2 is FYNNEI. CDR3 size: 15 residues. This CDR3 reads CASSRDLGKAYGYTF. CDR3 in DNA: TGTGCCAGCAGTCGGGACCTTGGTAAGGCCTATGGCTACACCTTC.

This clonotype was found a few times. This rearrangement joins TRBV5-6 to TRBJ1-1; 9 nucleotides agree with TRBD1. This CDR3 is 15 amino acids long. Germline V CDR1 and CDR2: SGHDT, YYEEEE. V trimming: 4 bases; J trimming: 4 bases; junction bases outside the gene matches: 8. DNA for the CDR3: TGTGCCAGCAGCCGGAACAGGGGGCTCGGCACTGAAGCTTTCTTT. Translated: CASSRNRGLGTEAFF.

In this sample, this clonotype turned up many times. This chain uses TRBV6-5 with TRBJ2-2; 10 bases align to TRBD1. There are 15 residues in the CDR3. From germline, CDR1 is MNHEY and CDR2 SVGAGI. Unmatched junction bases numbered 8, after V lost 7 bases and J lost 6 bases. The DNA of the CDR3 is TGTGCCAGCACAGACAGGGGGCAATTTTCCGGGGAGCTGTTTTTT. Amino acid sequence: CASTDRGQFSGELFF.

This rearrangement joins TRBV20-1 to TRBJ1-5, with 7 bases lining up with TRBD1. CDR3 length: 13 residues. Germline V gene lookup returns CDR1 DFQATT and CDR2 SNEGSKA (reference sequence). Trimming cost V 5 bases and J 0 bases; bases outside gene matches: 1. The CDR3: CSARTGSNQPQHF. CDR3 nucleotide sequence: TGCAGTGCTCGGACAGGTAGCAATCAGCCCCAGCATTTT.

There are a few counts of this clonotype. V gene TRBV3-1 combines with J gene TRBJ2-2; 7 nucleotides line up with TRBD2. Germline CDR1 LGHDT, CDR2 YNNKEL (reference sequence). The CDR3 runs to 17 residues. With V trimmed by 1 base and J by 8 bases, 13 bases remained unmatched. CDR3 nucleotides: TGTGCCAGCAGCCAAGGGGTTCCGGGAGGCCCGGAGGGGGAGCTGTTTTTT. This translates into CASSQGVPGGPEGELFF.

This clonotype was found many times. This chain uses TRBV5-5 with TRBJ2-3; no firm D call. Trimming removed 0 bases at V and 0 bases at J, with 8 bases between. The CDR3 covers 15 residues. In germline, CDR1 is SGHKS, CDR2 YYEKEE (reference sequence). CDR3 in DNA: TGTGCCAGCAGCTTGGAGAGCTCTAGCACAGATACGCAGTATTTT. This sequence encodes CASSLESSSTDTQYF. The whole variable domain, filled in from reference TRBV5-5 and TRBJ2-3, reads DAGVTQSPTHLIKTRGQQVTLRCSPISGHKSVSWYQQVLGQGPQFIFQYYEKEERGRGNFPDRFSARQFPNYSSELNVNALLLGDSALYLCASSLESSSTDTQYFGPGTRLTVL.

The table lists this clonotype with many counts. V usage is TRBV5-1 and J usage is TRBJ2-5; D gene unclear. Germline V gene data show CDR1 as SGHRS and CDR2 as YFSETQ. CDR3 size: 13 residues. Trimming shortened V by 1 base and J by 5 bases, and 9 bases separated the two germline ends. CDR3 sequence (DNA): TGCGCCAGCAGCTTGAGGTCGGGCGAGACCCAGTACTTC. Translated, it gives CASSLRSGETQYF. Filled out from reference TRBV5-1 and TRBJ2-5, the complete variable domain reads KAGVTQTPRYLIKTRGQQVTLSCSPISGHRSVSWYQQTPGQGLQFLFEYFSETQRNKGNFPGRFSGRQFSNSRSEMNVSTLELGDSALYLCASSLRSGETQYFGPGTRLLVL.

This clonotype turned up a few times. The chain joins TRBV7-9 to TRBJ2-1; D is perhaps TRBD2 (5 bases). V shed 3 bases and J shed 15 bases, with 12 bases lying between them. CDR1 SEHNR and CDR2 FQNEAQ come from the germline V gene (reference sequence). CDR3 length: 11 residues. CDR3 sequence reads: CASSLREGAFF. CDR3 DNA sequence: TGTGCCAGCAGCTTGCGTGAGGGAGCGTTCTTC.

The V call is TRBV6-5, the J call TRBJ1-2; D gene ambiguous. CDR3 size: 13 residues. Germline assignment: CDR1 MNHEY and CDR2 SVGAGI. V lost 0 bases, J lost 5 bases, and 7 bases lay in between. CDR3 DNA: TGTGCCAGCAGTTACTCACAAGCTTATGGCTACACCTTC. Its protein product is CASSYSQAYGYTF.

The V gene is TRBV24-1, the J gene TRBJ2-1, with TRBD2 as a possible D gene (6 bases). CDR1 and CDR2 from the germline V gene are KGHDR and SFDVKD. Trimming took off 8 bases at V and 6 bases at J, with 16 bases between the two ends. The CDR3 has 14 residues. The CDR3 here is CATNTAAGSNEQFF. The CDR3 DNA reads as TGTGCCACCAACACTGCGGCGGGAAGCAATGAGCAGTTCTTC.

This clonotype has only a few counts. The V and J genes are TRBV2 and TRBJ2-7, with D perhaps assigned TRBD1 or TRBD2 (6 bases each). Germline CDR1 is SNHLY and CDR2 is FYNNEI. Deletions cut 8 bases from V and 0 bases from J, with 11 bases between. The CDR3 is 13 amino acids. The CDR3 reads CASGGGSSYEQYF. The CDR3 DNA follows: TGTGCCAGCGGAGGGGGTAGCTCCTACGAGCAGTACTTC.

This chain joins TRBV28 and TRBJ1-2, with 9 bases fitting TRBD1. Unmatched junction bases numbered 9, after V lost 7 bases and J lost 3 bases. Germline V gene lookup returns CDR1 MDHEN and CDR2 SYDVKM. The CDR3 consists of 15 residues. CDR3 DNA: TGTGCCAGCACTCCGACCGGGACAGGGTACTATGGCTACACCTTC. It encodes CASTPTGTGYYGYTF.

The chain couples TRBV2 to TRBJ2-2, with a tentative D call TRBD1 (5 bases). V lost 7 bases and J lost 2, with 14 bases in between. CDR3 length equals 15 residues. Germline CDR1 SNHLY, CDR2 FYNNEI. Here the CDR3 DNA reads TGTGCCAGCAATAGGGGATCCCCTAACACCGGGGAGCTGTTTTTT. It yields the protein CASNRGSPNTGELFF.